The clone carrying this TCR beta chain has a count of ten or more. The data originate from a study of Graves' ophthalmopathy and Graves' hyperthyroidism. Study background: Prior to any treatment, peripheral blood was collected at the time of initial diagnosis.

Trimming took 5 bases from V and 2 from J, leaving 12 bases between them. The CDR3 sequence is 14 residues long. The germline V gene encodes CDR1 MNHEY and CDR2 SMNVEV (reference sequence). Amplification from RNA transcripts yielded the TCR beta CDR3 regions. Following a first-round RT-PCR that used HTBI primers, a second-round multiplex PCR was carried out. In TCRdb, the multiplex PCR reads were re-called with MiXCR into one record per CDR3 protein. The profile covers about 370,000 distinct CDR3 sequences, with 15% to 20% appearing a single time and about 2.4% taken by the ten largest. This TCR derives from an adult woman with stable Graves' hyperthyroidism. The chain combines TRBV27 with TRBJ2-5; no clear D gene. The sequencing input was peripheral blood. CDR3 coding DNA: TGTGCCAGCAGTGTAGGACCGAATCAAGAGACCCAGTACTTC. As protein: CASSVGPNQETQYF.